This T cell receptor beta chain was sequenced during a study of T cell changes during pregnancy in multiple sclerosis. The germline gives CDR1 MNHNY, CDR2 SVGAGI (reference sequence). CDR3 length equals 16 residues. The V end was cut by 3 bases, the J end by 2 bases, with 16 bases between. Libraries were prepared by immunoSEQ multiplex PCR; TCRdb keeps only in-frame clonotypes and omits some of them. Among just under 100,000 clones listed, 90% to 95% were seen once. This specimen was peripheral blood, taken after pregnancy. This sequence was found in a female donor with multiple sclerosis, enrolled in a pregnancy study. The J gene is TRBJ1-1, the V gene TRBV6-6; the D gene is possibly TRBD1 (5 bases). The CDR3 sequence is CASSYGGSTGNTEAFF. Here the CDR3 DNA reads TGTGCCAGCAGTTATGGGGGGAGTACGGGAAACACTGAAGCTTTCTTT.